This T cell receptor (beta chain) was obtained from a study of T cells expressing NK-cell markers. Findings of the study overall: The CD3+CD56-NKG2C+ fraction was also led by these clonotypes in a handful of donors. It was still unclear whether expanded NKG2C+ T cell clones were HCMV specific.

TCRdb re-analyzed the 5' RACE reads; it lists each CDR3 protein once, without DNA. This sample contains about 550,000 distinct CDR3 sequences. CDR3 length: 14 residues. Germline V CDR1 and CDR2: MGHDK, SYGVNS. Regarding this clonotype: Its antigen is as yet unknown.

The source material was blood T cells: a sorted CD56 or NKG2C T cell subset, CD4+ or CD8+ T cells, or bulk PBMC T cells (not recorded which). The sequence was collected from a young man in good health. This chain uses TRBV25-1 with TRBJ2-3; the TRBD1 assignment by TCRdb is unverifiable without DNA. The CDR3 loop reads CASEGQGHLYTQYF.